This passage covers 29 T cell receptor beta chains from one sample sequenced in a study of blood T cell repertoires in COVID-19. Using immunoSEQ multiplex PCR, the repertoire was profiled, and TCRdb retains in-frame clones only, with some absent. The table lists hundreds of thousands of clones, 75% to 90% of them singletons. Sequenced: PBMCs or T cells enriched from blood (not recorded which). The source is a woman aged 30 to 39 who had been exposed to COVID-19.

There are a few counts of this clone. The J gene is TRBJ1-2, the V gene TRBV28; 8 nucleotides agree with TRBD1. This CDR3 is 14 amino acids long. V lost 6 bases to trimming and J lost 4 bases; unmatched junction nucleotides: 7. From germline, CDR1 is MDHEN and CDR2 SYDVKM. CDR3 DNA: TGTGCCAGCAGCGCCGGACAGGGCCCCTATGGCTACACCTTC. This codes for CASSAGQGPYGYTF.

The rearrangement joins TRBV7-3 to TRBJ2-2; 9 nucleotides align to TRBD1. Germline trimming cut 4 bases from V and 4 bases from J; bases unmatched to any gene: 4. CDR1 is SGHTA and CDR2 is FQGTGA in the germline V gene. This CDR3 has 15 amino acids. The CDR3 region is CASSSTGGVTGELFF. DNA for the CDR3: TGTGCCAGCAGCTCCACAGGGGGCGTCACCGGGGAGCTGTTTTTT.

V usage is TRBV3-1 (or the pseudogene TRBV3-2) and J usage is TRBJ2-7, with D unclear. The length of the CDR3 is 12 residues. With 4 bases removed from V and 4 bases from J, the gap between germline ends came to 8 bases. Germline V gives CDR1 LGHDT, CDR2 YNNKEL (reference sequence). CDR3 loop: CASSLSLYEQYF. In DNA form, the CDR3 reads TGTGCCAGCAGCCTTAGTTTGTACGAGCAGTACTTC.

V and J are TRBV5-1 and TRBJ2-1; 8 bases agree with TRBD2. The CDR3 covers 15 residues. The V gene end was trimmed by 4 bases and the J gene end by 3 bases; junction bases not matched to a gene: 6. In germline, CDR1 is SGHRS, CDR2 YFSETQ. The CDR3 sequence: CASSRGLGDYNEQFF. DNA for the CDR3: TGCGCCAGCAGCAGGGGACTAGGGGACTACAATGAGCAGTTCTTC. Full variable domain (rest looked up from reference TRBV5-1 and TRBJ2-1): KAGVTQTPRYLIKTRGQQVTLSCSPISGHRSVSWYQQTPGQGLQFLFEYFSETQRNKGNFPGRFSGRQFSNSRSEMNVSTLELGDSALYLCASSRGLGDYNEQFFGPGTRLTVL.

V usage is TRBV10-2 and J usage is TRBJ1-1; D call uncertain. The CDR3 is 14 amino acids. Per the germline V gene, CDR1 is WSHSY and CDR2 is SAAADI. The germline V and J ends were trimmed by 4 bases and 1 base, with 10 bases remaining between them. CDR3 in amino acids: CASSVSRANTEAFF. The CDR3 nucleotides read TGCGCCAGCAGTGTCTCCCGAGCGAACACTGAAGCTTTCTTT.

The rearrangement links TRBV7-8 to TRBJ2-3, with a tentative D call TRBD2 (5 bases). The CDR3 contains 17 residues. V was cut by 0 bases and J by 1 base, with 14 bases left in between. Germline CDR1 SGHVS, CDR2 FQNEAQ. The CDR3 DNA reads TGTGCCAGCAGCTTAGCGAGTCCAGTCGGGGGCACAGATACGCAGTATTTT. This sequence encodes CASSLASPVGGTDTQYF.

V and J are TRBV2 and TRBJ1-1; D is undetermined. The CDR3 consists of 14 residues. V was clipped by 5 bases and J by 3 bases, with 13 bases between them. The germline V gene encodes CDR1 SNHLY and CDR2 FYNNEI. CDR3 nucleotides: TGTGCCAGCAGTAGGGAGGGAGAAGACACTGAAGCTTTCTTT. It translates to CASSREGEDTEAFF.

J is TRBJ2-3 and V is TRBV2; a possible D gene is TRBD2 (5 bases). The CDR3 consists of 14 residues. The germline V gene has CDR1 SNHLY and CDR2 FYNNEI. Trimming took 3 bases from V and 2 from J, leaving 9 bases between them. The CDR3 is CASSERDYTDTQYF. DNA for the CDR3: TGTGCCAGCAGTGAGAGGGATTACACAGATACGCAGTATTTT.

J is TRBJ1-4 and V is TRBV10-2, with a possible D match to TRBD1 (5 bases). This CDR3 is 12 amino acids long. Germline V gene data show CDR1 as WSHSY and CDR2 as SAAADI. V lost 6 bases, J lost 4 bases, and 6 bases lay in between. In nucleotides, the CDR3 is TGCGCCAGCAGACAGGTTAATGAAAAACTGTTTTTT. Its protein is CASRQVNEKLFF.

Here the CDR3 reads CAYGTYNEKLFF. The CDR3 bases are TGTGCCTATGGGACATATAATGAAAAACTGTTTTTT. The chain carries TRBV30 and TRBJ1-4, with D maybe TRBD1 (6 bases). Germline CDR1 and CDR2: GTSNPN and SVGIG (reference sequence). The CDR3 runs to 12 residues. The ends were cut back, 7 bases at V and 4 bases at J, with 10 bases in the middle.

The chain links TRBV12-5 to TRBJ1-2; D remains ambiguous. The V end lost 2 bases, the J end lost 7 bases, and 11 bases lay between the germline ends. CDR3 length: 13 amino acids. Germline CDR1 LGHNT, CDR2 FRNRAP. CDR3 residues: CASGLNLQVGYTF. The CDR3 DNA follows: TGTGCTAGTGGTTTGAACTTGCAAGTTGGCTACACCTTC.

This clone was counted a few times. J is TRBJ1-1 and V is TRBV7-9; D is perhaps TRBD1 (6 bases). The length of the CDR3 is 16 residues. The V gene's germline CDR1 is SEHNR and CDR2 FQNEAQ (reference sequence). Trimming stripped 5 bases from V and 4 bases from J, with 20 bases between. The CDR3 DNA is TGTGCCAGCAGCCCGAACCAATGGGGGGGGCGCACTGAAGCTTTCTTT. Translation: CASSPNQWGGRTEAFF.

The rearrangement joins TRBV4-1 to TRBJ2-7, with 8 nucleotides matching TRBD2. CDR3 length: 13 residues. V was pared by 3 bases and J by 4 bases, with 2 bases of the junction left unmatched. Per the germline V gene, CDR1 is MGHRA and CDR2 is YSYEKL. CDR3 nucleotides: TGCGCCAGCAGCCAGCGGGAGGTGTACGAGCAGTACTTC. Its translation: CASSQREVYEQYF.

The J gene is TRBJ1-2, the V gene TRBV27; D uncertain. Trimming removed 5 bases from V and 1 base from J, with 20 bases in between. The CDR3 spans 17 residues. Per the germline V gene, CDR1 is MNHEY and CDR2 is SMNVEV (reference sequence). The CDR3 coding sequence is TGTGCCAGCAGTCCAGGCATGATAGGGAGGGATAACTATGGCTACACCTTC. Its protein product is CASSPGMIGRDNYGYTF.

The CDR3 protein is CASSVGHRNEKLFF. The CDR3 nucleotides are TGTGCCAGCAGCGTCGGACACAGGAATGAAAAACTGTTTTTT. The rearrangement uses TRBV5-8 and TRBJ1-4; D is perhaps TRBD1 (5 bases). The germline V gene has CDR1 SGHTS and CDR2 YDEGEE. Trimming took 4 bases from V and 5 from J, leaving 12 bases between them. The CDR3 is made up of 14 amino acids.

The chain is built from TRBV11-2 and TRBJ2-3; 10 nucleotides match TRBD2. Germline trimming cut 5 bases from V and 2 bases from J; bases unmatched to any gene: 10. Germline V lookup: CDR1 SGHAT, CDR2 FQNNGV. The CDR3 sequence is 17 residues long. CDR3 region: CASSIVAGGSPTDTQYF. CDR3 DNA: TGTGCCAGCAGCATCGTAGCGGGGGGATCCCCCACAGATACGCAGTATTTT.

The CDR3 DNA sequence: TGTGCCAGCAGTTTACCGACCGGGACAGGGAGCTCCTACGAGCAGTACTTC. Protein: CASSLPTGTGSSYEQYF. The chain couples TRBV28 to TRBJ2-7, with 9 positions matching TRBD1. Germline loops: CDR1 MDHEN, CDR2 SYDVKM. The V and J ends lost 2 bases and 0 bases, in that order; junction bases with no gene match: 8. The CDR3 is made up of 17 amino acids.

The CDR3 protein is CASTQGVGTEAFF. Here the CDR3 DNA reads TGTGCCAGCACCCAGGGGGTTGGGACTGAAGCTTTCTTT. The V call is TRBV5-6, the J call TRBJ1-1; TRBD1 aligns across 7 bases. The CDR3 sequence is 13 residues long. CDR1 is SGHDT and CDR2 is YYEEEE in the germline V gene. Trimming took 6 bases from V and 5 from J; bases not matched to a gene: 7. The complete variable domain, with remaining parts taken from reference TRBV5-6 and TRBJ1-1, reads DAGVTQSPTHLIKTRGQQVTLRCSPKSGHDTVSWYQQALGQGPQFIFQYYEEEERQRGNFPDRFSGHQFPNYSSELNVNALLLGDSALYLCASTQGVGTEAFFGQGTRLTVV.

The chain links TRBV5-8 to TRBJ1-4; D not resolved. Germline V gene lookup returns CDR1 SGHTS and CDR2 YDEGEE. Between the trimmed V and J ends, which lost 1 base and 5 bases, there was a span of 9 bases. CDR3 length: 14 residues. CDR3 coding DNA: TGTGCCAGCAGCTTGTGGCGGGAAAATGAAAAACTGTTTTTT. Its protein product is CASSLWRENEKLFF.

The CDR3 DNA follows: TGTGCCTGGAGTCGGGGTGGTGACAATCAGCCCCAGCATTTT. This gives the protein CAWSRGGDNQPQHF. The chain has TRBV30 and TRBJ1-5; D not certain. Trimming shortened V by 2 bases and J by 3 bases, and 11 bases separated the two germline ends. From germline, CDR1 is GTSNPN and CDR2 SVGIG (reference sequence). The CDR3 runs 14 residues.

This rearrangement joins TRBV7-9 to TRBJ2-7; possible D gene TRBD1, 5 bases. V lost 2 bases to trimming and J lost 5 bases, with 7 bases between them. The CDR3 contains 12 residues. Germline V gene sequence: CDR1 SEHNR, CDR2 FQNEAQ (reference sequence). The CDR3 is CASSLQGHEQYF. In DNA form, the CDR3 reads TGTGCCAGCAGCTTACAGGGCCACGAGCAGTACTTC.

Concerning this clone itself: Additional DNA sequences in this sample encode the identical CDR3. The chain has TRBV9 and TRBJ2-3; D unclear. V was cut by 0 bases and J by 5 bases, with 4 bases left in between. Germline V gives CDR1 SGDLS, CDR2 YYNGEE. The CDR3 contains 12 residues. The CDR3 region is CASSVGRDTQYF. The CDR3 DNA is TGTGCCAGCAGCGTAGGTCGAGATACGCAGTATTTT. Variable domain in full (rest from reference TRBV9 and TRBJ2-3): DSGVTQTPKHLITATGQRVTLRCSPRSGDLSVYWYQQSLDQGLQFLIQYYNGEERAKGNILERFSAQQFPDLHSELNLSSLELGDSALYFCASSVGRDTQYFGPGTRLTVL.

The chain is built from TRBV20-1 and TRBJ1-2; TRBD1 matches 7 bases. This CDR3 is built from 10 residues. Germline lookup yields CDR1 DFQATT and CDR2 SNEGSKA (reference sequence). Germline trimming cut 6 bases from V and 6 bases from J; bases unmatched to any gene: 1. CDR3 nucleotides: TGCAGTGCGACAGGGAATGGCTACACCTTC. It yields the protein CSATGNGYTF.

The gene calls are TRBV28 and TRBJ1-1, with TRBD1 matching over 7 bases. With V trimmed by 6 bases and J by 3 bases, 7 bases remained unmatched. The CDR3 spans 14 residues. Germline V gives CDR1 MDHEN, CDR2 SYDVKM. This CDR3 reads CASRTTGTYTEAFF. The CDR3 DNA reads as TGTGCCAGCAGGACGACAGGGACGTACACTGAAGCTTTCTTT.

This clone was seen only once. The chain couples TRBV28 to TRBJ2-3, with D tentatively TRBD2 (5 bases). V lost 2 bases and J 1 base, leaving 16 bases between the germline ends. Germline CDR1 is MDHEN and CDR2 is SYDVKM. The CDR3 is made up of 17 amino acids. The CDR3 nucleotides read TGTGCCAGCAGTTTACAGCGGAGGAGTTGGGGCACAGATACGCAGTATTTT. This sequence encodes CASSLQRRSWGTDTQYF.

The rearrangement uses TRBV18 and TRBJ2-7, with D uncertain. Per the germline V gene, CDR1 is KGHSH and CDR2 is LQKENI. CDR3 size: 14 residues. Trimming removed 2 bases at V and 0 bases at J, with 8 bases between. CDR3 in amino acids: CASSPSLSSYEQYF. The CDR3 coding sequence is TGTGCCAGCTCACCAAGTCTGAGCTCCTACGAGCAGTACTTC.

The chain carries TRBV28 and TRBJ1-3; D is uncertain. Trimming removed 8 bases from V and 0 bases from J, with 2 bases in between. The CDR3 loop spans 11 amino acids. Germline assignment: CDR1 MDHEN and CDR2 SYDVKM. CDR3 residues: CASLSGNTIYF. As DNA, the CDR3 is TGTGCCAGCCTCTCTGGAAACACCATATATTTT.

The chain recombines TRBV29-1 with TRBJ2-5; D remains unclear. The CDR3 spans 11 residues. Trimming shortened V by 3 bases and J by 5 bases, and 7 bases separated the two germline ends. Germline CDR1 reads SQVTM; CDR2 reads ANQGSEA. CDR3 DNA sequence: TGCAGCGTTGAGGGCAGTGAGACCCAGTACTTC. This gives the protein CSVEGSETQYF.

The chain couples TRBV27 to TRBJ1-1; maybe TRBD1 (5 bases). This CDR3 is 13 amino acids long. Trimming removed 4 bases from V and 1 base from J, with 7 bases in between. Germline-derived CDR1 and CDR2 are MNHEY and SMNVEV (reference sequence). CDR3 loop: CASSSDRNTEAFF. The CDR3 DNA sequence: TGTGCCAGCAGTTCCGACAGGAACACTGAAGCTTTCTTT.